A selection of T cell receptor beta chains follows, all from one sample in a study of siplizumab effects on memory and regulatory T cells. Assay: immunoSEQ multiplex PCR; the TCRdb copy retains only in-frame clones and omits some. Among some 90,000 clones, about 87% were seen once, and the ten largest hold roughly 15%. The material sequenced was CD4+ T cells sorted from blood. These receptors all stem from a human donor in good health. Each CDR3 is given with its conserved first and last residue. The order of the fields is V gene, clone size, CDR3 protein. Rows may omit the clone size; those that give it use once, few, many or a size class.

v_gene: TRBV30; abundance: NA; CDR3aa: CAWSPGEGRLSGYTF
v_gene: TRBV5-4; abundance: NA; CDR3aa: CASSLGQARGSTEAFF
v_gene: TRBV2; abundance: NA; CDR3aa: CASSGQNYGYTF
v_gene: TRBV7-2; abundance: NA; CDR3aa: CASSLAKNIQYF
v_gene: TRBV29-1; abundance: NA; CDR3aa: CSVLTGAGLYNEQFF
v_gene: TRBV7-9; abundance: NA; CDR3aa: CASSPLSDTQYF
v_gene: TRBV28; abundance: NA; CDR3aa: CASSWVGTGTDTQYF
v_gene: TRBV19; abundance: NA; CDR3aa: CASTSSSGGRGAEAFF
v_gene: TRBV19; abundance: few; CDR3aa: CASRGLQGAYQPQHF
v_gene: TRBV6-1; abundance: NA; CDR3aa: CASRGRTSLPDTQYF
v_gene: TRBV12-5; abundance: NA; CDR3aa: CASGLGPRGDNEQFF
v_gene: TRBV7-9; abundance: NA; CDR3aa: CASSPSGDTQYF
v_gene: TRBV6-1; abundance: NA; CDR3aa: CASSEFGRVGTGGREQYF
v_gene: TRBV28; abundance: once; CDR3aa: CASRPAGEWYNEQFF
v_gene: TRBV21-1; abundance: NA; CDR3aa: CASSKPFPAKSTDTQYF
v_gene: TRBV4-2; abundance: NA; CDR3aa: CASSQEFTDSSSYEQYF
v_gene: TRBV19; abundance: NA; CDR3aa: CASIGGSQGIQPQHF
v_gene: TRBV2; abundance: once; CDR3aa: CASGQAYEQYF
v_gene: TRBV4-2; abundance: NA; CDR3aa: CASSQDDKVTYEQYF
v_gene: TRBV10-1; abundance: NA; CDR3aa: CASSGTFSYNSPLHF
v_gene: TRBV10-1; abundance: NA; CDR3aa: CASSGGLAGGYNEQFF
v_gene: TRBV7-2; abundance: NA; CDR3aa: CASSSRSREAFF
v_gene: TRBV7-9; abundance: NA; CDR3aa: CASSLRTSGSYEQYF
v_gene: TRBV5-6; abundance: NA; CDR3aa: CASSLGQGSQPQHF
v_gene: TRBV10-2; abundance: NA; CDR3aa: CASSEFQGTDTQYF
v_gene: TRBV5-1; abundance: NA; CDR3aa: CASSLGVGVYEQYF
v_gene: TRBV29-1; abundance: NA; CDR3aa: CSVGTHPGSYNEQFF
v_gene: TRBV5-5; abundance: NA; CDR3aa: CASSAPLAVSENEQFF
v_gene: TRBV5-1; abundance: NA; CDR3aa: CASSFQQGGPQHF
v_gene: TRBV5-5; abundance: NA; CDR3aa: CASSLAGGLNEQFF
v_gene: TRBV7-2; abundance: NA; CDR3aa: CASSLTRTAYQETQYF
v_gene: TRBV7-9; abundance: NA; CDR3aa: CASSFGGGRHDEQFF
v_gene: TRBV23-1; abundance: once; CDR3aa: CASSQSPRLAGLSSYNEQFF
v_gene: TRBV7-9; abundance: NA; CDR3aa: CASSLNSRATNEKLFF
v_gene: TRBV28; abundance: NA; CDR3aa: CASKLWQGYSPLHF
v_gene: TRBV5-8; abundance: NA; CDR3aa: CASSLIGTPTFTAGELFF
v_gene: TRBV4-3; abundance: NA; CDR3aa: CASSQAGNTEAFF
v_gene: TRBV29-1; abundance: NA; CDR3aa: CSVEDRAATTQYF
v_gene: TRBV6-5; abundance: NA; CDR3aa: CASSAARVEEKLFF
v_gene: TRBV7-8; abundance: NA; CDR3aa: CASSLVSSGELFF
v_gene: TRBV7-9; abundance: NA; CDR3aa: CASRGSGRPETQYF
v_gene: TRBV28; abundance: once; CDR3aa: CASTQGLAGGYEQYF
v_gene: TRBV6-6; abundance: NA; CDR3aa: CASRPGLSYNEQFF
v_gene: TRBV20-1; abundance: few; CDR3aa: CSAPARNTQYF
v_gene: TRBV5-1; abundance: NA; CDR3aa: CASSLGALAGSGEQFF
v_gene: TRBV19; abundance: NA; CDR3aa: CASSMGVTGTGELFF
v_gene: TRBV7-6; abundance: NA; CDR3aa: CASGTRGKQPQHF
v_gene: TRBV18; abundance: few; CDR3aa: CASSPEGEGSAQHF
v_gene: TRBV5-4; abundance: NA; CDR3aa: CASRPTLDSHEQYF
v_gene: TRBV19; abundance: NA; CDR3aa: CASSDNGSQDTQYF
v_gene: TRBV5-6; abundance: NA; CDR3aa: CASSGGVYSYNEQFF
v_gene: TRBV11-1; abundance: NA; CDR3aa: CASSLDVVGTEAFF
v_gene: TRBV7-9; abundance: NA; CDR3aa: CASSSHVPEQYF
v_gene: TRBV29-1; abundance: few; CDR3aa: CSVVGRMNTEAFF
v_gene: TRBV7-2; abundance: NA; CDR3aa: CASSASATETQYF
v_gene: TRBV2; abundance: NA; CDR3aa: CASLAISSYEQYF
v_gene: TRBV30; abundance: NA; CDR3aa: CAWSVRLAGTDTQYF